Sequencing of this T cell receptor (beta chain) was carried out in a study of CD8+ T cells in alopecia areata. At the level of the study: Tofacitinib administration persisted for 6 to 18 months, succeeded by 6 months off drug. Study-level results: Across lesional scalp, and particularly alopecia totalis/universalis, clonality surpassed that of normal scalp. Tofacitinib significantly brought down scalp clonality and expanded CD8+ clones among top 100.

Regarding treatment: oral pan-JAK inhibitor, 5-10 mg twice daily. Researchers gathered lesional scalp punch biopsies and peripheral blood from patients with alopecia areata. Extraction and reverse transcription of RNA yielded cDNA as the sequencing template. The protocol was immunoSEQ multiplex PCR, while the TCRdb copy is restricted to in-frame clones and leaves out a portion. The table records 130,000 or so clones, over 60% of them present only once. Regarding this clone: Its antigen is currently unknown.

The CDR3 has 14 amino acids. Germline CDR1 SQVTM, CDR2 ANQGSEA. Trimming stripped 2 bases from V and 4 bases from J, with 13 bases between. The TCR comes from a human donor with alopecia areata. The specimen comprised CD4+ T cells sorted from blood, sampled at week 4, from a patient treated with tofacitinib. The chain carries TRBV29-1 and TRBJ2-3; D might be TRBD1 (5 bases). As DNA, the CDR3 is TGCAGCGTTGAATCTCTGGGCAGGGCAGATACGCAGTATTTT. Amino acids: CSVESLGRADTQYF.